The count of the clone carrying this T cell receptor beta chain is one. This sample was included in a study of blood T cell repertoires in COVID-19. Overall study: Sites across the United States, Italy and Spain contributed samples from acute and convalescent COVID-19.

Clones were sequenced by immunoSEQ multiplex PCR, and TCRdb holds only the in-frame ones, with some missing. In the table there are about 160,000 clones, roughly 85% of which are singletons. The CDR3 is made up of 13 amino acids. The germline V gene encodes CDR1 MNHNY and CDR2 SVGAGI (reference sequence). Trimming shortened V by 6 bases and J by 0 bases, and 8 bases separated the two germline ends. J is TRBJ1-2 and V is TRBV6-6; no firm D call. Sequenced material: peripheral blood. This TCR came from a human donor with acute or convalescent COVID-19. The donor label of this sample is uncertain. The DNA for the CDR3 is TGTGCCAGCAGGCACGAGGCTAACTATGGCTACACCTTC. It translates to CASRHEANYGYTF.